This T cell receptor (beta chain) was captured by sequencing in a study of identical twins. TCRdb re-analysed the 5' RACE reads in MiXCR, keeping a single row per CDR3 protein. The sample includes more than 350,000 distinct CDR3 sequences, roughly 10% of them seen just once. V was trimmed by 0 bases and J by 2 bases, leaving 14 bases between them. Germline V gives CDR1 SGHTA, CDR2 FQGTGA. The CDR3 length is 18 residues. The sequencing input was naive T cells sorted from blood. This TCR derives from a woman in her 50s in good health. The chain recombines TRBV7-3 with TRBJ2-6, with D hard to call. The CDR3 is CASSLTGGLPAGANVLTF. In DNA, the CDR3 is TGTGCCAGCAGCTTAACCGGCGGTCTTCCGGCTGGGGCCAACGTCCTGACTTTC.